These 32 T cell receptor beta chains were sequenced from one sample in a study of blood T cell repertoires in COVID-19. Some clones are missing from TCRdb's copy, which holds only in-frame ones; the method was immunoSEQ multiplex PCR. The table has over 250,000 clones, around three quarters seen once. The specimen was peripheral blood. The receptors come from a woman over 75 with acute or convalescent COVID-19.

The chain employs TRBV5-5 and TRBJ2-5; tentative D call: TRBD2 (5 bases). The CDR3 spans 15 residues. V lost 4 bases and J lost 2, with 15 bases in between. The V gene's germline CDR1 is SGHKS and CDR2 YYEKEE (reference sequence). The CDR3 sequence is CASSRELGLQETQYF. DNA for the CDR3: TGTGCCAGCAGCCGGGAACTAGGGTTACAAGAGACCCAGTACTTC.

V usage is TRBV6-5 and J usage is TRBJ2-1, with 8 bases lining up with TRBD1. Per the germline V gene, CDR1 is MNHEY and CDR2 is SVGAGI. Trimming at V came to 7 bases and at J to 3 bases, leaving 8 bases not matched to a gene. This CDR3 has 15 amino acids. Here the CDR3 reads CASTEGTGGYNEQFF. CDR3 bases: TGTGCCAGCACCGAGGGAACAGGGGGCTACAATGAGCAGTTCTTC.

This chain connects TRBV6-5 to TRBJ2-7; 8 nucleotides agree with TRBD2. CDR3 length equals 13 residues. Trimming removed 11 bases from V and 0 bases from J; junction bases left unmatched: 6. CDR1 is MNHEY, CDR2 SVGAGI, per germline. The DNA for the CDR3 is TGTGCCGTGGGGCGGGGGGCCTCCTACGAGCAGTACTTC. It encodes CAVGRGASYEQYF.

V gene TRBV19 combines with J gene TRBJ2-3; TRBD1 agrees at 8 bases. The CDR3 sequence is 12 residues long. Germline V gives CDR1 LNHDA, CDR2 SQIVND (reference sequence). V gave up 5 bases and J gave up 5 bases; unmatched junction bases: 0. The CDR3 here is CASSDRGDTQYF. The CDR3 DNA reads TGTGCCAGTAGTGACAGGGGAGATACGCAGTATTTT.

The chain links TRBV7-2 to TRBJ1-2, with 8 bases fitting TRBD1. In germline, CDR1 is SGHTA, CDR2 FQGNSA. V lost 3 bases to trimming and J lost 8 bases; unmatched junction nucleotides: 5. The CDR3 has 13 amino acids. The CDR3 nucleotides read TGTGCCAGCAGCTTGACAGGGGCGGGCGGCTACACCTTC. This codes for CASSLTGAGGYTF.

V gene TRBV10-1 combines with J gene TRBJ1-1; TRBD1 matches 7 bases. V dropped 3 bases and J dropped 3; count of bases not matched to a gene: 13. Germline V CDR1 and CDR2: WNHNN, SYGVQD (reference sequence). This CDR3 region has 17 residues. The CDR3 sequence is CASSDPRQGQKDTEAFF. In DNA, the CDR3 is TGCGCCAGCAGTGACCCACGACAGGGCCAAAAGGACACTGAAGCTTTCTTT.

J is TRBJ1-1 and V is TRBV5-1; 9 bases fit TRBD1. Unmatched junction bases numbered 2, after V lost 4 bases and J lost 1 base. The CDR3 has 14 residues. Germline CDR1 reads SGHRS; CDR2 reads YFSETQ. The CDR3, as DNA: TGCGCCAGCAGCGTGGGACAGGGGAACACTGAAGCTTTCTTT. Its translation: CASSVGQGNTEAFF.

The chain employs TRBV18 and TRBJ1-2; D possibly corresponds to TRBD1 (6 bases). CDR3 length: 13 residues. In germline, CDR1 is KGHSH, CDR2 LQKENI. The V end lost 5 bases, the J end lost 6 bases, and 13 bases lay between the germline ends. For the CDR3, the DNA is TGTGCCAGCTCATCCCAGGGGCTGGATGGCTACACCTTC. Translation: CASSSQGLDGYTF.

This chain connects TRBV7-6 to TRBJ1-2, with D possibly matching TRBD1 (6 bases). V lost 1 base and J 6 bases, leaving 9 bases between the germline ends. The V gene's germline CDR1 is SGHVS and CDR2 FNYEAQ. CDR3 length: 13 residues. The CDR3 nucleotides are TGTGCCAGCAGCTTAGGTTACAGGGATGGCTACACCTTC. Its protein product is CASSLGYRDGYTF. Looking up the rest from reference TRBV7-6 and TRBJ1-2 gives the full variable domain: GAGVSQSPRYKVTKRGQDVALRCDPISGHVSLYWYRQALGQGPEFLTYFNYEAQQDKSGLPNDRFSAERPEGSISTLTIQRTEQRDSAMYRCASSLGYRDGYTFGSGTRLTVV.

This rearrangement joins TRBV5-1 to TRBJ2-3; a weak D match, TRBD2 (5 bases). Per germline, CDR1 SGHRS and CDR2 YFSETQ. This CDR3 spans 13 amino acids. Trimming shortened V by 0 bases and J by 8 bases, and 10 bases separated the two germline ends. The CDR3: CASSLAWTSTQYF. Here the CDR3 DNA reads TGCGCCAGCAGCTTGGCCTGGACTTCTACGCAGTATTTT.

With regard to this clone: The same CDR3 is also encoded by other DNA sequences in this sample. The CDR3 loop reads CASSSGTDTQYF. The CDR3 region has the DNA TGTGCCAGCAGCTCAGGGACAGATACGCAGTATTTT. The chain couples TRBV11-2 to TRBJ2-3; D may be TRBD1 (5 bases). V lost 4 bases and J 3 bases, leaving 5 bases between the germline ends. Germline-derived CDR1 and CDR2 are SGHAT and FQNNGV. The CDR3 covers 12 residues.

As for this clone: Other DNA sequences in this sample translate to the same CDR3. This chain connects TRBV2 to TRBJ2-1; 7 bases match TRBD1. V shed 5 bases and J 3 bases; nucleotides not matched to a gene: 1. This CDR3 has 13 amino acids. Germline CDR1 reads SNHLY; CDR2 reads FYNNEI. DNA of the CDR3: TGTGCCAGCAGTCGGGACAGCTACAATGAGCAGTTCTTC. Translating it yields CASSRDSYNEQFF.

This clone was recorded a few times. The CDR3 loop is CASTQWGDGYTF. CDR3 sequence (DNA): TGTGCCAGTACCCAATGGGGGGATGGCTACACCTTC. V and J are TRBV19 and TRBJ1-2, with TRBD1 as a possible D gene (5 bases). In germline, CDR1 is LNHDA, CDR2 SQIVND (reference sequence). Trimming removed 7 bases at V and 6 bases at J, with 12 bases between. The CDR3 has 12 residues.

This rearrangement joins TRBV6-5 to TRBJ2-7; TRBD1 is a possible D gene (5 bases). CDR1 is MNHEY, CDR2 SVGAGI, per germline. The CDR3 is made up of 15 amino acids. V was pared by 0 bases and J by 2 bases, with 11 bases between. The DNA for the CDR3 is TGTGCCAGCAGTTACTCAGGGGCCCTGACCTACGAGCAGTACTTC. It translates to CASSYSGALTYEQYF.

The chain has TRBV5-1 and TRBJ1-2; TRBD1 is a possible D gene (6 bases). The CDR3 covers 18 residues. Trimming cost V 4 bases and J 1 base, with 23 bases left between them. Per germline, CDR1 SGHRS and CDR2 YFSETQ. The CDR3 sequence is CASSPSRHTGTGNYGYTF. The CDR3 coding sequence is TGCGCCAGCAGCCCATCCCGCCACACAGGGACGGGTAACTATGGCTACACCTTC.

The chain uses TRBV10-3 and TRBJ2-1, with 11 nucleotides matching TRBD2. Germline V gene lookup returns CDR1 ENHRY and CDR2 SYGVKD. CDR3 length equals 15 residues. Trimming cost V 2 bases and J 8 bases; bases outside gene matches: 5. The CDR3 DNA reads as TGTGCCATCAGTGAGACTAGCGGGAGTCGGTATGAGCAGTTCTTC. It encodes CAISETSGSRYEQFF.

This chain links TRBV5-5 with TRBJ2-7; TRBD2 matches 8 bases. V trimming: 0 bases; J trimming: 5 bases; junction bases outside the gene matches: 1. The V gene's germline CDR1 is SGHKS and CDR2 YYEKEE (reference sequence). CDR3 length equals 13 residues. CDR3 loop: CASSLAGGDEQYF. The CDR3 DNA reads as TGTGCCAGCAGCTTGGCGGGAGGGGACGAGCAGTACTTC.

This rearrangement joins TRBV2 to TRBJ1-4; 10 positions match TRBD1. Trimming removed 7 bases from V and 3 bases from J; junction bases left unmatched: 5. This CDR3 has 15 amino acids. CDR1 SNHLY and CDR2 FYNNEI come from the germline V gene. The CDR3 region has the DNA TGTGCCAGCATGGGACAGGGGTCGCCTAATGAAAAACTGTTTTTT. The encoded protein is CASMGQGSPNEKLFF.

The chain is built from TRBV2 and TRBJ1-2; TRBD1 is a possible D gene (6 bases). This CDR3 region has 12 residues. The V gene's germline CDR1 is SNHLY and CDR2 FYNNEI. The CDR3 is CANRQVTYGYTF. DNA of the CDR3: TGTGCTAACAGACAGGTGACCTATGGCTACACCTTC.

The chain has TRBV5-4 and TRBJ2-7, with 10 bases identical to TRBD1. Losses at the gene ends were 2 bases for V and 5 bases for J; bases not matched to a gene: 7. This CDR3 is 15 amino acids long. Looked up from germline, CDR1 is SGHNT and CDR2 is YYREEE (reference sequence). CDR3 sequence (DNA): TGTGCCAGCAGCTTCAAGACAGGGGGCATGAACGAGCAGTACTTC. Its translation: CASSFKTGGMNEQYF.

The V gene is TRBV3-1 (or the pseudogene TRBV3-2), the J gene TRBJ2-1; 8 bases map to TRBD2. J gave up 6 bases and V 4 bases, and 20 bases lay outside the gene matches. The CDR3 is 19 residues long. Germline-derived CDR1 and CDR2 are LGHDT and YNNKEL (reference sequence). For the CDR3, the DNA is TGTGCCAGCAGCCCCCGCCACGTGGGTAGCGGGACAATTAGCAATGAGCAGTTCTTC. This encodes CASSPRHVGSGTISNEQFF.

This clone was recorded a few times. The chain links TRBV6-2 or TRBV6-3 to TRBJ1-2; 10 nucleotides line up with TRBD1. Trimming at V came to 5 bases and at J to 4 bases, leaving 7 bases not matched to a gene. The CDR3 has 15 amino acids. Germline CDR1 is MNHEY and CDR2 is SVGEGT. The CDR3 bases are TGTGCCAGCAGTCCGACAGGGGGCCGTTTCTATGGCTACACCTTC. Protein product: CASSPTGGRFYGYTF.

This clone was detected only once. The chain couples TRBV18 to TRBJ1-1; 8 nucleotides align to TRBD1. CDR3 length: 15 amino acids. The V segment lost 0 bases and the J segment 10 bases; nucleotides outside the gene matches: 10. CDR1 KGHSH and CDR2 LQKENI come from the germline V gene. This CDR3 is CASSPPGDRQGLAFF. The DNA of the CDR3 is TGTGCCAGCTCACCACCGGGGGACAGGCAAGGTTTAGCTTTCTTT.

The rearrangement joins TRBV3-1 (or the pseudogene TRBV3-2) to TRBJ1-1, with D perhaps matching TRBD1 (6 bases). The CDR3 runs 14 residues. The V gene lost 4 bases and the J gene lost 2 bases, with 11 bases spanning the gap. CDR1 is LGHDT, CDR2 YNNKEL, per germline (reference sequence). CDR3 residues: CASSPWTENTEAFF. For the CDR3, the DNA is TGTGCCAGCAGCCCATGGACAGAAAACACTGAAGCTTTCTTT.

The chain is built from TRBV2 and TRBJ1-5; 9 bases are shared with TRBD1. The ends lost 4 bases at V and 6 bases at J; junction bases unmatched: 7. Germline CDR1 is SNHLY and CDR2 is FYNNEI. The CDR3 length is 15 residues. This CDR3 is CASSVGTGKVQPQHF. The DNA for the CDR3 is TGTGCCAGCAGTGTCGGGACAGGGAAGGTTCAGCCCCAGCATTTT. The whole variable domain, filled in from reference TRBV2 and TRBJ1-5, reads EPEVTQTPSHQVTQMGQEVILRCVPISNHLYFYWYRQILGQKVEFLVSFYNNEISEKSEIFDDQFSVERPDGSNFTLKIRSTKLEDSAMYFCASSVGTGKVQPQHFGDGTRLSIL.

This chain joins TRBV5-1 and TRBJ2-7, with D tentatively TRBD1 (6 bases). Trimming took 4 bases from V and 0 from J, leaving 17 bases between them. Germline V CDR1 and CDR2: SGHRS, YFSETQ. This CDR3 comprises 16 residues. The CDR3, as DNA: TGCGCCAGCAGCCTAGGGGGTACTACCCTCTCCTACGAGCAGTACTTC. Encoded protein: CASSLGGTTLSYEQYF.

The gene calls are TRBV27 and TRBJ1-5, with TRBD1 matching 8 bases. J lost 6 bases, V lost 6 bases, and 7 bases had no gene match. The CDR3 consists of 14 residues. Germline values: CDR1 MNHEY, CDR2 SMNVEV (reference sequence). The CDR3: CASSPDRGFQPQHF. The DNA for the CDR3 is TGTGCCAGCAGCCCCGACAGGGGATTTCAGCCCCAGCATTTT.

This clone has ten or more counts. The chain is built from TRBV5-4 and TRBJ2-3; weak D call: TRBD1 (6 bases). This CDR3 contains 13 residues. Germline CDR1 SGHNT, CDR2 YYREEE (reference sequence). V lost 4 bases and J lost 5, with 11 bases in between. CDR3 loop: CASSADSVDTQYF. The CDR3, as DNA: TGTGCCAGCAGCGCGGACAGCGTAGATACGCAGTATTTT.

CDR3 coding DNA: TGCGCCAGCAGCCACCCCGGGACTAGGGGTAGTGGCACAGATACGCAGTATTTT. This gives the protein CASSHPGTRGSGTDTQYF. The chain carries TRBV4-1 and TRBJ2-3; 8 bases fit TRBD2. V trimming: 3 bases; J trimming: 1 base; junction bases outside the gene matches: 12. Germline CDR1 is MGHRA and CDR2 is YSYEKL. The CDR3 length is 18 residues.

The V call is TRBV9, the J call TRBJ1-2; the match to TRBD1 covers 7 bases. The CDR3 length is 15 residues. Trimming cost V 3 bases and J 5 bases; bases outside gene matches: 10. Per germline, CDR1 SGDLS and CDR2 YYNGEE. The CDR3 coding sequence is TGTGCCAGCAGCGAGGGGTCCCGGGACAGTTATGGCTACACCTTC. Translated: CASSEGSRDSYGYTF. Filled out from reference TRBV9 and TRBJ1-2, the complete variable domain reads DSGVTQTPKHLITATGQRVTLRCSPRSGDLSVYWYQQSLDQGLQFLIQYYNGEERAKGNILERFSAQQFPDLHSELNLSSLELGDSALYFCASSEGSRDSYGYTFGSGTRLTVV.

The chain joins TRBV19 to TRBJ1-4; D gene unclear. Germline lookup yields CDR1 LNHDA and CDR2 SQIVND (reference sequence). V lost 6 bases and J lost 10, with 9 bases in between. The CDR3 covers 11 residues. The chain's CDR3 is CASRREVKLFF. CDR3 bases: TGTGCCAGTAGAAGAGAGGTAAAACTGTTTTTT.

This sequence joins TRBV7-2 and TRBJ2-3; 9 bases are shared with TRBD2. The ends lost 5 bases at V and 1 base at J; junction bases unmatched: 7. The germline V gene has CDR1 SGHTA and CDR2 FQGNSA. This CDR3 is 16 amino acids long. CDR3: CASSGFRLAGTDTQYF. CDR3 bases: TGTGCCAGCAGCGGTTTCAGACTAGCGGGCACAGATACGCAGTATTTT. Full variable domain (remainder filled in from reference TRBV7-2 and TRBJ2-3): GAGVSQSPSNKVTEKGKDVELRCDPISGHTALYWYRQSLGQGLEFLIYFQGNSAPDKSGLPSDRFSAERTGGSVSTLTIQRTQQEDSAVYLCASSGFRLAGTDTQYFGPGTRLTVL.